This is a list of T cell receptor beta chains from one sample in a study of T-cell memory formation after mild COVID-19. TCRdb reanalysed the 5' RACE reads using MiXCR and keeps one entry per CDR3 protein. In the table there are some 340,000 distinct CDR3 sequences, 10% to 15% of which are singletons. The specimen sequenced was PBMCs or a T cell subset sorted from them (not recorded which). These receptors all stem from a man between 18 and 35 years old who had mild COVID-19 (a few samples of this study predate the infection). Cell type and time point are not known. Each CDR3 is given with its conserved first and last residue. The order of the fields is V gene, J gene, D gene, CDR3 protein. D genes are given only for firm matches.

>TRBV12-3/TRBV12-4|TRBJ1-6|TRBD1
CASSIDRGLSPLHF
>TRBV18|TRBJ2-5|.
CASSHTLETQYF
>TRBV5-5|TRBJ2-3|TRBD1
CASSFDRVRGDTQYF
>TRBV5-1|TRBJ2-3|.
CASSLGQSTDTQYF
>TRBV6-5|TRBJ2-1|.
CASSYSNYNEQFF
>TRBV5-1|TRBJ2-3|TRBD2
CASSLTSGGFTDTQYF
>TRBV7-9|TRBJ2-1|TRBD2
CASSLNNGLAGGNEQFF
>TRBV4-2|TRBJ2-3|TRBD2
CASSQDQGLGADTQYF
>TRBV6-5|TRBJ1-4|TRBD1
CASSNRGEKLFF
>TRBV7-2|TRBJ2-2|.
CASSLGLAGELFF
>TRBV4-3|TRBJ2-7|.
CASSPQAGIFNEQYF
>TRBV4-2|TRBJ2-1|.
CASSQEGSTSYNEQFF
>TRBV5-4|TRBJ2-5|TRBD2
CASSLAGTSASGETQYF
>TRBV5-1|TRBJ2-3|TRBD2
CASRAFSGGAGDTQYF
>TRBV5-6|TRBJ1-2|.
CASSLVRGRGYTF
>TRBV7-8|TRBJ2-3|.
CASSFSGQTTDTQYF
>TRBV20-1|TRBJ2-3|.
CSARDLTGTDTQYF
>TRBV19|TRBJ1-6|TRBD1
CASSPKTGYSPLHF
>TRBV24-1|TRBJ1-1|.
CASTTENMNTEAFF
>TRBV7-2|TRBJ2-1|TRBD1
CASSWDRPYNEQFF
>TRBV7-2|TRBJ1-2|.
CATNLVGVDYGYTF
>TRBV6-5|TRBJ2-7|.
CASSYGLGEQYF
>TRBV5-1|TRBJ1-6|.
CASSLAWQTLSPLHF
>TRBV20-1|TRBJ2-1|TRBD2
CSASLSGALNEQFF
>TRBV7-3|TRBJ2-1|.
CASSQGGSVEQFF
>TRBV4-2|TRBJ2-7|.
CASSQGGQGRDEQYF
>TRBV5-1|TRBJ2-7|TRBD2
CATRRSSGGTYEQYF
>TRBV5-1|TRBJ1-1|.
CASREGVPNTEAFF
>TRBV6-2/TRBV6-3|TRBJ2-6|.
CAMRASGANVLTF
>TRBV6-5|TRBJ2-5|.
CASSYGRGQRETQYF
>TRBV5-1|TRBJ2-1|TRBD2
CASSVTSVREQFF
>TRBV11-2|TRBJ1-4|.
CASSLLGRPGNEKLFF
>TRBV5-4|TRBJ1-4|TRBD1
CASSHGGTGDEKLFF
>TRBV4-3|TRBJ2-3|.
CASSQGYRAGGTDTQYF
>TRBV25-1|TRBJ1-2|TRBD1
CASSVTGAGYTF
>TRBV6-6|TRBJ2-3|TRBD1
CASRPGQGHTDTQYF
>TRBV20-1|TRBJ2-3|.
CSASRRTDTQYF
>TRBV6-2/TRBV6-3|TRBJ1-2|.
CASRGPPLYGYTF
>TRBV19|TRBJ1-1|.
CASSRTKNTEAFF
>TRBV5-1|TRBJ2-7|.
CASSLAGQYEQYF
>TRBV28|TRBJ1-6|.
CASSSEGDKSSPLHF
>TRBV18|TRBJ1-1|.
CASSLQGPNTEAFF
>TRBV3-1|TRBJ1-1|.
CASSQRGEAFF
>TRBV5-1|TRBJ2-6|.
CASSARTPGANVLTF
>TRBV7-2|TRBJ2-7|TRBD1
CASSPTGGRYEQYF
>TRBV19|TRBJ1-6|.
CASSIRRGIGNSPLHF
>TRBV2|TRBJ2-7|TRBD2
CASSRLAGGPGEQYF
>TRBV19|TRBJ1-6|.
CASSIGTADSPLHF
>TRBV12-3/TRBV12-4|TRBJ2-3|TRBD2
CASSQGLAGGTDTQYF
>TRBV12-3/TRBV12-4|TRBJ2-3|.
CASGGGTDTQYF
>TRBV4-1|TRBJ2-6|TRBD2
CASSPRGRSSGANVLTF
>TRBV7-3|TRBJ2-7|.
CASSLRDGPYEQYF
>TRBV20-1|TRBJ1-5|.
CSAGGGNQPQHF